These T cell receptor beta chains were read from a single sample in a study of STAT3 mutations in large granular lymphocyte leukemia. Profiling relied on immunoSEQ multiplex PCR, and the TCRdb table lists in-frame clones only, not all of them. The data contain about 13,000 clones, about 92% of them singletons. The sequencing input was peripheral blood mononuclear cells. The receptors here all came from a man between 35 and 55 years old with T-cell large granular lymphocyte leukemia. Some clones in this sample may be carry-over from other donors' samples. The CDR3 runs from the conserved cysteine through the conserved F or W. The order of the fields is clone size, D gene, V gene, J gene, CDR3 protein, CDR3 DNA. The D gene is left open where the match is weak. Expanded clones get a size class; other rows say once, few or many, or leave the size out.

clone_size: -; d_call: TRBD1; v_call: TRBV5-1; j_call: TRBJ1-2; cdr3_aa: CASSRDSQYGYTF; cdr3_nt: TGCGCCAGCAGCCGGGACAGCCAATATGGCTACACCTTC
clone_size: -; d_call: TRBD1; v_call: TRBV7-2; j_call: TRBJ2-7; cdr3_aa: CASKDRGKYEQYF; cdr3_nt: TGTGCCAGCAAGGACAGGGGGAAATACGAGCAGTACTTC
clone_size: -; d_call: -; v_call: TRBV5-6; j_call: TRBJ2-7; cdr3_aa: CASSLEGGPYEQYF; cdr3_nt: TGTGCCAGCAGCTTGGAGGGGGGCCCCTACGAGCAGTACTTC
clone_size: -; d_call: TRBD2; v_call: TRBV19; j_call: TRBJ2-7; cdr3_aa: CASSGSSGGTVEQYF; cdr3_nt: TGTGCCAGTAGTGGATCTAGCGGGGGTACCGTCGAGCAGTACTTC
clone_size: -; d_call: -; v_call: TRBV4-3; j_call: TRBJ2-7; cdr3_aa: CASSSSWGYEQYF; cdr3_nt: TGCGCCAGCAGCTCGTCGTGGGGGTACGAGCAGTACTTC
clone_size: once; d_call: TRBD1; v_call: TRBV30; j_call: TRBJ2-2; cdr3_aa: CAWIRTGGGNTGELFF; cdr3_nt: TGTGCCTGGATTAGAACAGGGGGCGGTAACACCGGGGAGCTGTTTTTT
clone_size: -; d_call: -; v_call: TRBV28; j_call: TRBJ2-7; cdr3_aa: CASSLTAYEQYF; cdr3_nt: TGTGCCAGCAGTTTGACCGCTTACGAGCAGTACTTC
clone_size: -; d_call: TRBD2; v_call: TRBV27; j_call: TRBJ2-1; cdr3_aa: CASSSEAGLASNEQFF; cdr3_nt: TGTGCCAGCAGTTCAGAAGCGGGACTAGCGTCCAATGAGCAGTTCTTC
clone_size: once; d_call: -; v_call: TRBV5-1; j_call: TRBJ2-7; cdr3_aa: CASSLAGAPENEQYF; cdr3_nt: TGCGCCAGCAGCTTGGCCGGGGCCCCTGAGAACGAGCAGTACTTC
clone_size: -; d_call: -; v_call: TRBV28; j_call: TRBJ2-5; cdr3_aa: CASSPVAETQYF; cdr3_nt: TGTGCCAGCAGCCCGGTGGCAGAGACCCAGTACTTC
clone_size: -; d_call: TRBD1; v_call: TRBV29-1; j_call: TRBJ2-7; cdr3_aa: CSAPQGNEQYF; cdr3_nt: TGCAGCGCCCCACAGGGGAACGAGCAGTACTTC
clone_size: -; d_call: -; v_call: TRBV7-9; j_call: TRBJ2-1; cdr3_aa: CASSPRGSLRGNNEQFF; cdr3_nt: TGTGCCAGCAGCCCCCGGGGGAGCTTGCGGGGAAACAATGAGCAGTTCTTC
clone_size: -; d_call: -; v_call: TRBV7-9; j_call: TRBJ2-1; cdr3_aa: CASSSGPNEQFF; cdr3_nt: TGTGCCAGCAGCTCGGGTCCCAATGAGCAGTTCTTC
clone_size: -; d_call: TRBD2; v_call: TRBV6-5; j_call: TRBJ2-1; cdr3_aa: CASSSLGTSPYNEQFF; cdr3_nt: TGTGCCAGCAGTTCCCTCGGGACTAGCCCCTACAATGAGCAGTTCTTC
clone_size: -; d_call: -; v_call: TRBV10-1; j_call: TRBJ2-3; cdr3_aa: CASSEQITDTQYF; cdr3_nt: TGCGCCAGCAGTGAACAAATCACAGATACGCAGTATTTT
clone_size: -; d_call: -; v_call: TRBV30; j_call: TRBJ2-7; cdr3_aa: CAWTPMGRDFYEQYF; cdr3_nt: TGTGCCTGGACCCCAATGGGTCGGGACTTCTACGAGCAGTACTTC
clone_size: -; d_call: -; v_call: TRBV6-6; j_call: TRBJ2-5; cdr3_aa: CASSPPMTAQYF; cdr3_nt: TGTGCCAGCAGTCCCCCGATGACGGCGCAGTACTTC
clone_size: -; d_call: -; v_call: TRBV13; j_call: TRBJ2-2; cdr3_aa: CASSPGLLNTGELFF; cdr3_nt: TGTGCCAGCAGCCCGGGACTGTTGAACACCGGGGAGCTGTTTTTT
clone_size: -; d_call: -; v_call: TRBV5-1; j_call: TRBJ2-6; cdr3_aa: CASSLDGPSASGANVLTF; cdr3_nt: TGCGCCAGCAGCTTGGATGGCCCTTCTGCCTCTGGGGCCAACGTCCTGACTTTC
clone_size: -; d_call: -; v_call: TRBV7-9; j_call: TRBJ2-7; cdr3_aa: CASSPSFSYEQYF; cdr3_nt: TGTGCCAGCAGCCCGAGCTTCTCCTACGAGCAGTACTTC
clone_size: -; d_call: -; v_call: TRBV6-5; j_call: TRBJ2-1; cdr3_aa: CASSYSAGASNEQFF; cdr3_nt: TGTGCCAGCAGTTACTCGGCGGGGGCGTCCAATGAGCAGTTCTTC
clone_size: -; d_call: -; v_call: TRBV4-3; j_call: TRBJ2-3; cdr3_aa: CASSQGHTSTDTQYF; cdr3_nt: TGCGCCAGCAGCCAGGGACATACTAGCACAGATACGCAGTATTTT
clone_size: -; d_call: -; v_call: TRBV4-3; j_call: TRBJ1-6; cdr3_aa: CASSQAVTQNSPLHF; cdr3_nt: TGCGCCAGCAGCCAAGCCGTTACCCAAAATTCACCCCTCCACTTT
clone_size: -; d_call: -; v_call: TRBV30; j_call: TRBJ2-7; cdr3_aa: CAWSASQANYEQYF; cdr3_nt: TGTGCCTGGAGTGCCTCGCAAGCAAACTACGAGCAGTACTTC
clone_size: -; d_call: -; v_call: TRBV7-2; j_call: TRBJ2-2; cdr3_aa: CASSLTTNTGELFF; cdr3_nt: TGTGCCAGCAGCTTAACGACGAACACCGGGGAGCTGTTTTTT
clone_size: -; d_call: TRBD1; v_call: TRBV6-5; j_call: TRBJ1-2; cdr3_aa: CASSYSQGAIGYTF; cdr3_nt: TGTGCCAGCAGTTACTCGCAGGGGGCGATTGGCTACACCTTC
clone_size: once; d_call: TRBD1; v_call: TRBV5-1; j_call: TRBJ2-7; cdr3_aa: CASSLIPGQGSYEQYF; cdr3_nt: TGCGCCAGCAGCTTAATTCCGGGACAGGGTTCCTACGAGCAGTACTTC
clone_size: -; d_call: TRBD1; v_call: TRBV6-5; j_call: TRBJ1-6; cdr3_aa: CASGNRGASPLHF; cdr3_nt: TGTGCCAGCGGTAACAGGGGTGCCTCACCCCTCCACTTT
clone_size: -; d_call: -; v_call: TRBV28; j_call: TRBJ2-1; cdr3_aa: CASSFGLGSYNEQFF; cdr3_nt: TGTGCCAGCAGTTTTGGTCTCGGGTCCTACAATGAGCAGTTCTTC
clone_size: -; d_call: -; v_call: TRBV6-5; j_call: TRBJ2-3; cdr3_aa: CASSPNADTQYF; cdr3_nt: TGTGCCAGCAGTCCGAACGCAGATACGCAGTATTTT
clone_size: few; d_call: -; v_call: TRBV5-1; j_call: TRBJ2-5; cdr3_aa: CASSRRGQGGETQYF; cdr3_nt: TGCGCCAGCAGCCGGAGGGGCCAGGGGGGGGAGACCCAGTACTTC
clone_size: -; d_call: -; v_call: TRBV29-1; j_call: TRBJ2-1; cdr3_aa: CSVDSTSRYNEQFF; cdr3_nt: TGCAGCGTTGACTCGACTAGTCGCTACAATGAGCAGTTCTTC
clone_size: -; d_call: -; v_call: TRBV5-6; j_call: TRBJ2-7; cdr3_aa: CASSLVVSTGREQYF; cdr3_nt: TGTGCCAGCAGCTTGGTGGTCTCGACAGGGAGGGAGCAGTACTTC
clone_size: -; d_call: -; v_call: TRBV9; j_call: TRBJ2-5; cdr3_aa: CASSALTGETQYF; cdr3_nt: TGTGCCAGCAGCGCCTTGACCGGAGAGACCCAGTACTTC
clone_size: -; d_call: -; v_call: TRBV5-1; j_call: TRBJ1-1; cdr3_aa: CASSSLQGLANTEAFF; cdr3_nt: TGCGCCAGCAGCTCTCTGCAGGGACTTGCGAACACTGAAGCTTTCTTT
clone_size: once; d_call: -; v_call: TRBV5-5; j_call: TRBJ2-5; cdr3_aa: CASSSQLTQYF; cdr3_nt: TGTGCCAGCAGCTCCCAATTGACCCAGTACTTC
clone_size: -; d_call: TRBD2; v_call: TRBV7-2; j_call: TRBJ2-7; cdr3_aa: CASSLEGGGSYEQYF; cdr3_nt: TGTGCCAGCAGCTTAGAAGGCGGGGGTTCCTACGAGCAGTACTTC
clone_size: once; d_call: -; v_call: TRBV19; j_call: TRBJ1-1; cdr3_aa: CASSIAVQVFTEAFF; cdr3_nt: TGTGCCAGTAGTATAGCGGTCCAGGTCTTCACTGAAGCTTTCTTT
clone_size: -; d_call: -; v_call: TRBV4-3; j_call: TRBJ1-1; cdr3_aa: CASSPSEGAIEAFF; cdr3_nt: TGCGCCAGCAGCCCCAGCGAGGGTGCCATTGAAGCTTTCTTT
clone_size: few; d_call: TRBD1; v_call: TRBV30; j_call: TRBJ1-6; cdr3_aa: CAWRYTGGSVNSPLHF; cdr3_nt: TGTGCCTGGAGGTATACAGGGGGTTCCGTCAATTCACCCCTCCACTTT
clone_size: -; d_call: -; v_call: TRBV6-5; j_call: TRBJ1-6; cdr3_aa: CASSSTPLHF; cdr3_nt: TGTGCCAGCAGTAGTACACCCCTCCACTTT
clone_size: -; d_call: -; v_call: TRBV28; j_call: TRBJ2-7; cdr3_aa: CASTKRNTYEQYF; cdr3_nt: TGTGCCAGCACGAAGAGGAATACCTACGAGCAGTACTTC
clone_size: few; d_call: -; v_call: TRBV7-2; j_call: TRBJ2-3; cdr3_aa: CASSLVADTQYF; cdr3_nt: TGTGCCAGCAGCTTAGTAGCAGATACGCAGTATTTT
clone_size: -; d_call: -; v_call: TRBV5-5; j_call: TRBJ1-2; cdr3_aa: CASSVPTGAGGYTF; cdr3_nt: TGTGCCAGCAGTGTGCCCACGGGGGCTGGTGGCTACACCTTC